The clone carrying this T cell receptor beta chain has at least ten counts. The CDR3 is 15 residues long. The V and J ends lost 5 bases and 3 bases respectively, with 16 bases between them. Germline values: CDR1 SEHNR, CDR2 FQNEAQ (reference sequence). Amplified regions were TCR beta CDR3 sequences from RNA transcripts. TCR CDR3 regions were first amplified by RT-PCR with HTBI primers. Each CDR3 protein gets one entry after TCRdb re-called the multiplex PCR reads with MiXCR. The repertoire holds around 290,000 distinct CDR3 sequences, more than 10% seen once, with 7.8% in the top ten. This entry belongs to a study of T cells in Graves' hyperthyroidism and ophthalmopathy.

The clonotype was recovered from a woman aged 25 to 39 with Graves' hyperthyroidism that later progressed to Graves' ophthalmopathy. The J gene is TRBJ1-1, the V gene TRBV7-9, with D uncertain. Sequences were obtained from blood. CDR3 loop: CASSNPLSEYTEAFF. CDR3 bases: TGTGCCAGCAGCAATCCCCTTTCCGAGTACACTGAAGCTTTCTTT.